Below, one T cell receptor beta chain is given with its context. It has no known antigen specificity. The input lacks base qualities; no much larger clone sits a single base away. The healthy controls were some 36 blood donors, and the buffy coats of these donors were supplied by the Finnish Red Cross blood service. All TCR-sequenced material derived from peripheral blood: patient blood samples and healthy donor buffy coats. Peripheral blood mononuclear cells were isolated by Ficoll-Hypaque gradient centrifugation. Magnetic purification was used to isolate CD4+ cells from the buffy coats of the healthy controls. The Gentra Puregene Cell and Tissue kit was used to extract genomic DNA, and a Qubit 2.0 fluorometer was used to measure the amount of genomic DNA. The data are from a study of STAT5B mutations in CD4+ large granular lymphocyte leukemia (dated by TCRdb to the early 2020s). Describing the broader study: Among healthy controls, the CDR3 'QG' motif was associated with a particular HLA allele. The study compared the TCRbeta repertoires of patients with CD4+ T-cell large granular lymphocyte leukemia against those of healthy blood donors. The purity of purified fractions was confirmed by flow cytometry on FACSCanto II or FACSVerse to exceed 95% among lymphocytes. Study-level results and caveats: The data were not HLA-matched, and the relatively small sample size could explain the higher clonality seen in CD4+ compared with CD8+ T-LGLL. Greater clonality appeared to be present in CD4-sorted patient repertoires than in healthy CD4+ repertoires, and the difference was retained after the putative leukemic clones were removed. The main leukemic clonotypes were found to be private to each patient, although more than 20% of the main leukemic clonotypes were detected at low frequency in the non-leukemic repertoires of other patients.

The immunoSEQ assay at survey resolution was applied to genomic DNA for sequencing of TCRbeta rearrangements. The original methods were these. A lowest detectable productive clonotype frequency of 2.59 x 10-5 was observed in the TCR sequencing data. Only productive TCRbeta rearrangements, meaning sequences that were complete and in-frame, were kept for the analyses. Simpson clonality, calculated in the immunoSEQ Analyzer version 3.0, was used as the measure of sample clonality. Based on frequency, clones were grouped as very rare, small, medium, large (1-20%) or hyperexpanded (>20%). OLGA 1.2.3 estimated generation probabilities, VDJtools produced V-gene circos plots, VDJdb was queried for specificities, and GLIPH identified CDR3 motifs. In its TCRdb copy, this immuneACCESS table keeps in-frame sequences only and misses some clones. Where compared with another copy, unresolved V genes explain less than half of these, and the others have no known cause. Clone size and the V and J calls come from that table; the DNA yielded D and trimming. The sample table contains around 30,000 clones; only one count was recorded for about 70% of them. The ten biggest clones cover about 2.1% of the sample.

The sample consisted of CD4+ T cells from blood buffy coats. The origin of this receptor is a human donor in good health.

The CDR3 protein sequence reads: CASSLAQGISGNTIYF. The DNA is TGTGCCAGCAGCTTGGCCCAGGGGATCTCTGGAAACACCATATATTTT. The chain joins TRBV5-4 to TRBJ1-3; a tentative D match to TRBD1 spans 6 bases. The CDR3 starts with the cysteine, ends with the phenylalanine, and has 16 residues. Solely the CDR3 DNA is kept, with 48 bases framed from the first base. The germline V gene (reference sequence) gives CDR1 as SGHNT and CDR2 as YYREEE. The V end loses 0 bases and the J end loses 0 bases, and a stretch of 10 bases separates them.